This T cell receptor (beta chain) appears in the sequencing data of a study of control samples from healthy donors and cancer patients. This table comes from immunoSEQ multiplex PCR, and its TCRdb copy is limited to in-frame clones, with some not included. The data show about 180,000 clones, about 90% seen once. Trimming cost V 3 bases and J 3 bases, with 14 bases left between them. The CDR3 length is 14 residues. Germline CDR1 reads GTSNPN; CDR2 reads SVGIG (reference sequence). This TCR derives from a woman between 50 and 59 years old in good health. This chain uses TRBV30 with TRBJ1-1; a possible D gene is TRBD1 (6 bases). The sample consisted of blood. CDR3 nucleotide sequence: TGTGCCTGGAGCTTAGAAACAGGGTACACTGAAGCTTTCTTT. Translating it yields CAWSLETGYTEAFF.